This T cell receptor beta chain was identified during a study of identical twins. MiXCR, applied by TCRdb to the 5' RACE reads, yields one record per CDR3 protein. Among approximately 550,000 distinct CDR3 sequences listed, 20% to 25% were seen once. Germline-derived CDR1 and CDR2 are MNHEY and SVGAGI. Trimming cost V 6 bases and J 4 bases, with 9 bases left between them. There are 12 residues in the CDR3. The same data also contributed to another study, on yellow fever vaccine responses in identical twins.

The TCR sequence derives from a woman aged 18 to 35 in good health. The V call is TRBV6-5, the J call TRBJ2-5, with D uncertain. The sample taken for sequencing was CD4+ T cells sorted from blood. The DNA for the CDR3 is TGTGCCAGCAGGGGCAGAGGAGAGACCCAGTACTTC. Protein: CASRGRGETQYF.